This entry lists 21 T cell receptor beta chains sequenced from one sample in a study of T cell repertoires in cytomegalovirus infection. TCRdb used MiXCR to reprocess the reads, holding one entry per CDR3 protein. The repertoire holds more than 400,000 distinct CDR3 sequences, with more than 20% as singletons. The sample comprised PBMCs. The receptors stem from a human donor in good health (CMV status not recorded). Some clones in this sample may be carry-over from other donors' samples.

This clonotype turned up a few times. The chain joins TRBV19 to TRBJ2-7; TRBD1 matches 8 bases. Trimming at V came to 7 bases and at J to 5 bases, leaving 16 bases not matched to a gene. Germline lookup yields CDR1 LNHDA and CDR2 SQIVND (reference sequence). The CDR3 has 16 residues. The CDR3 sequence: CASTPKMGQAIHEQYF. CDR3 in DNA: TGTGCCAGTACCCCCAAGATGGGACAGGCCATCCACGAGCAGTACTTC.

There are many counts of this clonotype. The rearrangement joins TRBV7-2 to TRBJ1-6; D is undetermined. The CDR3 extends over 16 amino acids. The ends were cut back, 1 base at V and 7 bases at J, with 14 bases in the middle. The germline CDR1 and CDR2 sequences are SGHTA and FQGNSA. CDR3 bases: TGTGCCAGCAGCTTAGAAGTTGGCCGGATAAATTCACCCCTCCACTTT. This gives the protein CASSLEVGRINSPLHF.

The V call is TRBV7-6, the J call TRBJ2-2; 8 positions match TRBD2. Germline CDR1 and CDR2: SGHVS and FNYEAQ. V lost 6 bases to trimming and J lost 3 bases; unmatched junction nucleotides: 9. The CDR3 is 16 residues long. The CDR3 region has the DNA TGTGCCAGCAGATACGGGGGGGGCAAGGACACCGGGGAGCTGTTTTTT. Protein product: CASRYGGGKDTGELFF. The full variable domain, with the rest looked up from reference TRBV7-6 and TRBJ2-2, is GAGVSQSPRYKVTKRGQDVALRCDPISGHVSLYWYRQALGQGPEFLTYFNYEAQQDKSGLPNDRFSAERPEGSISTLTIQRTEQRDSAMYRCASRYGGGKDTGELFFGEGSRLTVL.

There are many counts of this clonotype. The J gene is TRBJ1-3, the V gene TRBV7-2; D call uncertain. The CDR3 runs 15 residues. V lost 5 bases and J 3 bases, leaving 14 bases between the germline ends. The germline gives CDR1 SGHTA, CDR2 FQGNSA. The CDR3 sequence: CASSAGLKVGNTIYF. CDR3 DNA: TGTGCCAGCAGCGCAGGCCTGAAGGTTGGAAACACCATATATTTT.

V and J are TRBV10-3 and TRBJ2-7, with TRBD2 identical over 8 bases. Trimming took 11 bases from V and 3 from J; bases not matched to a gene: 3. Germline V gene sequence: CDR1 ENHRY, CDR2 SYGVKD. CDR3 length: 11 residues. The DNA for the CDR3 is TGTGCCTCCACTAGCGGCTACGAGCAGTACGTC. Its protein product is CASTSGYEQYV.

The sample holds one count of this clonotype. The chain couples TRBV7-6 to TRBJ2-7; TRBD1 or TRBD2 may be the D gene (5 bases each). Germline CDR1 SGHVS, CDR2 FNYEAQ. The germline V and J ends were trimmed by 1 base and 2 bases, with 12 bases remaining between them. The CDR3 sequence is 15 residues long. The CDR3 region is CASSLEWGSTYEQYF. The CDR3 DNA follows: TGTGCCAGCAGCTTAGAATGGGGGTCCACCTACGAGCAGTACTTC.

This clonotype was seen at least ten times. A junction boundary mismatches the germline segment, possibly from a read error. The chain combines TRBV6-2 or TRBV6-3 with TRBJ2-6, with a tentative D call TRBD2 (5 bases). CDR1 is MNHEY and CDR2 is SVGEGT in the germline V gene. The CDR3 totals 17 residues. The CDR3 loop reads CATSMRRRSSGANVLTF. Here the CDR3 DNA reads TGTGCCACCAGTATGAGGAGGAGGTCCTCTGGGGCCAACGTCCTGACTTTC.

This clonotype was recorded at least ten times. V and J are TRBV7-2 and TRBJ2-7, with 7 bases aligning to TRBD2. V shed 5 bases and J 5 bases; nucleotides not matched to a gene: 15. CDR3 length: 16 residues. Germline CDR1 is SGHTA and CDR2 is FQGNSA. The DNA for the CDR3 is TGTGCCAGCAGCGTCCTTCTAGCGGAGGGCAGGAACGAGCAGTACTTC. This translates into CASSVLLAEGRNEQYF.

The table lists this clonotype with many counts. The chain couples TRBV11-2 to TRBJ2-7, with a tentative D call TRBD1 (6 bases). CDR1 is SGHAT, CDR2 FQNNGV, per germline. The V and J ends lost 2 bases and 6 bases respectively, with 14 bases between them. This CDR3 has 14 residues. Written as DNA, the CDR3 is TGTGCCAGCAGCTTACTACGGCTGGGGGCCGAGCAGTACTTC. It codes for CASSLLRLGAEQYF.

The sample holds a few counts of this clonotype. The chain joins TRBV6-2 or TRBV6-3 to TRBJ2-1; 9 bases fit TRBD2. This CDR3 region has 16 residues. Germline CDR1 is MNHEY and CDR2 is SVGEGT. V shed 2 bases and J 9 bases; nucleotides not matched to a gene: 11. The CDR3 protein is CASSYARLAVGGEQFF. The CDR3 DNA reads TGTGCCAGCAGTTACGCACGACTAGCGGTGGGGGGTGAGCAGTTCTTC.

This clonotype was observed many times. The chain recombines TRBV7-2 with TRBJ1-1, with D uncertain. Trimming took off 3 bases at V and 2 bases at J, with 13 bases between the two ends. The CDR3 runs to 15 residues. CDR1 is SGHTA, CDR2 FQGNSA, per germline. CDR3 DNA sequence: TGTGCCAGCAGCTTGGGTCTTCTCGTAAACACTGAAGCTTTCTTT. Its protein product is CASSLGLLVNTEAFF.

This clonotype appeared a few times. CDR3 nucleotide sequence: TGCAGCGTTGGCGGCAGTAGGACTGAAGCTTTCTTT. Translated, it gives CSVGGSRTEAFF. This chain joins TRBV29-1 and TRBJ1-1; D unresolved. The CDR3 totals 12 residues. V was trimmed by 4 bases and J by 5 bases, leaving 11 bases between them. Germline loops: CDR1 SQVTM, CDR2 ANQGSEA.

In its sample, this clonotype was seen a few times. The chain links TRBV12-3 or TRBV12-4 to TRBJ2-1; TRBD2 aligns across 10 bases. The CDR3 has 15 amino acids. The J segment lost 9 bases and the V segment lost 6 bases, leaving 11 bases of the junction unmatched. This CDR3 is CASRQSLAGVVEQFF. The CDR3 DNA reads TGTGCCAGCAGACAATCCCTAGCGGGAGTAGTTGAGCAGTTCTTC.

This clonotype was detected only a few times. The rearrangement links TRBV28 to TRBJ2-1, with 10 bases identical to TRBD2. Per germline, CDR1 MDHEN and CDR2 SYDVKM. The CDR3 runs 16 residues. The trim removed 2 bases at V and 3 bases at J, leaving 4 bases unmatched. CDR3 region: CASSLGGLADYNEQFF. DNA of the CDR3: TGTGCCAGCAGTTTAGGTGGACTAGCGGACTACAATGAGCAGTTCTTC.

This chain connects TRBV7-2 to TRBJ1-1; TRBD1 might be the D (5 bases). V shed 6 bases and J shed 8 bases, with 16 bases lying between them. The germline V gene has CDR1 SGHTA and CDR2 FQGNSA. The CDR3 sequence is 13 residues long. CDR3 sequence: CASSRQPTLEAFF. The CDR3 DNA is TGTGCCAGCAGTCGACAGCCGACTCTAGAAGCTTTCTTT. The variable domain in full, completed from reference TRBV7-2 and TRBJ1-1, reads GAGVSQSPSNKVTEKGKDVELRCDPISGHTALYWYRQSLGQGLEFLIYFQGNSAPDKSGLPSDRFSAERTGGSVSTLTIQRTQQEDSAVYLCASSRQPTLEAFFGQGTRLTVV.

This clonotype was recorded at least ten times. This chain links TRBV2 with TRBJ2-7; unclear D gene. Germline CDR1 and CDR2: SNHLY and FYNNEI. The CDR3 totals 12 residues. V lost 0 bases to trimming and J lost 3 bases, with 3 bases between them. CDR3: CASSEAIYEQYF. CDR3 coding DNA: TGTGCCAGCAGTGAAGCGATCTACGAGCAGTACTTC.

This clonotype was counted many times. V and J are TRBV12-3 or TRBV12-4 and TRBJ2-1; D might be TRBD2 (6 bases). V lost 6 bases and J lost 6, with 9 bases in between. The CDR3 is 12 residues long. DNA for the CDR3: TGTGCCAGCAGCCCGACTAGCAATGAGCAGTTCTTC. Translated: CASSPTSNEQFF.

The CDR3 region is CSGTRERSYNEQFF. Here the CDR3 DNA reads TGCAGTGGCACTCGGGAGAGGTCCTACAATGAGCAGTTCTTC. The chain is built from TRBV20-1 and TRBJ2-1; D possibly corresponds to TRBD2 (6 bases). V was pared by 7 bases and J by 1 base, with 14 bases between. Germline CDR1 DFQATT, CDR2 SNEGSKA (reference sequence). The CDR3 totals 14 residues.

This clonotype was seen more than once but under ten times. The chain links TRBV4-3 to TRBJ2-1; 7 nucleotides agree with TRBD2. Germline loops: CDR1 LGHNA, CDR2 YSLEER. After removal of 4 bases from V and 9 bases from J, the junction contained 9 bases not matched to a gene. The CDR3 has 14 residues. The CDR3 DNA is TGCGCCAGCAGCCTCGGACTAGGGGCCGGTGAGCAGTTCTTC. Its translation is CASSLGLGAGEQFF.

About this clonotype: The junction does not match germline at one end; this may be a read error. The chain uses TRBV7-7 and TRBJ2-5, with D unclear. Germline values: CDR1 SSHAT, CDR2 FNYEAQ (reference sequence). CDR3 size: 15 residues. For the CDR3, the DNA is TGTGCTAGCAGCTTGATAGGGCGACCCGAAGAGACCCAGTACTTC. The encoded protein is CASSLIGRPEETQYF.

The chain links TRBV24-1 to TRBJ1-2; 7 bases fit TRBD1. This CDR3 is 12 amino acids long. Germline CDR1 reads KGHDR; CDR2 reads SFDVKD. With 4 bases clipped from V and 8 bases from J, the junction kept 3 bases outside the gene matches. The CDR3 nucleotides are TGTGCCACCAGTGACTACAGGGGCGGCTACACCTTC. Translating it yields CATSDYRGGYTF.